Here is one T cell receptor (beta chain) with its context. Antigen unknown. This specimen belongs to a study of Ad26.COV2.S vaccination and SARS-CoV-2 variants. Overall study results and limits: Estimates derived from TCR breadth and depth analyses may have underestimated total T cell responses.

TCRdb keeps only in-frame clones here, not all; method: immunoSEQ multiplex PCR. The sample shows 410,000 or so clones, 75% to 95% of them seen only once. From germline, CDR1 is SQVTM and CDR2 ANQGSEA. The CDR3 has 13 residues. V lost 3 bases, J lost 4 bases, and 4 bases stayed unmatched. The treatment was: some 19 received Ad26.COV2.S at low or high dose, single or two shots; five or six received placebo; per-sample allocation not given. The samples date from day 63 after the first vaccine or placebo injection. The sample in question was peripheral blood, obtained in a trial of Ad26.COV2.S vaccine versus placebo. The gene calls are TRBV29-1 and TRBJ2-7; TRBD2 aligns across 9 bases. The sequence was collected from a person aged 18-65 years who received the Ad26.COV2.S COVID-19 vaccine or a placebo. CDR3 sequence (DNA): TGCAGCGTTGAGCGGGAGGGTATATACGAGCAGTACTTC. This translates into CSVEREGIYEQYF.